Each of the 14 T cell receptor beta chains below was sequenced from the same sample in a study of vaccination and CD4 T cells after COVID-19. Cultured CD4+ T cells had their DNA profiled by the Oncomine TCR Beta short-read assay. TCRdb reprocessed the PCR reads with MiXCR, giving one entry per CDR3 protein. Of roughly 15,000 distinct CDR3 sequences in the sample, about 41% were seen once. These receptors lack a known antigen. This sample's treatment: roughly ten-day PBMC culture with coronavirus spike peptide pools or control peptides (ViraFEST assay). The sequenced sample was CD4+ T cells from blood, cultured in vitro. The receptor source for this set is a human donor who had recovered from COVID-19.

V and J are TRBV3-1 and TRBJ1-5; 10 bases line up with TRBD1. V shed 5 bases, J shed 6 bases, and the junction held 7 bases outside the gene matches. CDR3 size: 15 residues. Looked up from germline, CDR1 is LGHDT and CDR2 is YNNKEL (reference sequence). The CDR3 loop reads CASSSGQGTRQPQHF. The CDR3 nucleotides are TGTGCCAGCAGCTCGGGACAGGGGACCCGTCAGCCCCAGCATTTT.

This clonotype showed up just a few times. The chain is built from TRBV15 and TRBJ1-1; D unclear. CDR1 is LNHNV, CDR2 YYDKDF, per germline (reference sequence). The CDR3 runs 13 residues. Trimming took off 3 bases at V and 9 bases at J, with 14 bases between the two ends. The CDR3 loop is CATSSPRTGKAFF. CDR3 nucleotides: TGTGCCACCAGCAGTCCTAGGACGGGGAAAGCTTTCTTT.

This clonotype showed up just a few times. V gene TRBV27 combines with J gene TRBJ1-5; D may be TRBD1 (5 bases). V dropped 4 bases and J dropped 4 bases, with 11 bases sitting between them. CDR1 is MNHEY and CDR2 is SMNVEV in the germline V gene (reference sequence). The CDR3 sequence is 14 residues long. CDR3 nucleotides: TGTGCCAGCAGTTCGGGACTTCTGAATCAGCCCCAGCATTTT. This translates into CASSSGLLNQPQHF.

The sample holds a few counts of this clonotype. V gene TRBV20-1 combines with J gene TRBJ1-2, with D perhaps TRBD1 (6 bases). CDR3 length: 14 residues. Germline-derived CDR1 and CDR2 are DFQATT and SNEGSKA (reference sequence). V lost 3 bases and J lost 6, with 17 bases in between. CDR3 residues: CSASEGGTSHGYTF. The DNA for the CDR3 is TGCAGTGCTAGTGAAGGGGGGACTAGTCATGGCTACACCTTC.

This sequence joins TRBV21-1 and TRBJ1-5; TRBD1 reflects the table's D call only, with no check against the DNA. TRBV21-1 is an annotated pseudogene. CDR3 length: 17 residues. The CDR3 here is CASSKGQGAWSNQPQHF. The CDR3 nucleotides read TGTGCCAGCAGCAAAGGGCAGGGGGCCTGGAGCAATCAGCCCCAGCATTTT.

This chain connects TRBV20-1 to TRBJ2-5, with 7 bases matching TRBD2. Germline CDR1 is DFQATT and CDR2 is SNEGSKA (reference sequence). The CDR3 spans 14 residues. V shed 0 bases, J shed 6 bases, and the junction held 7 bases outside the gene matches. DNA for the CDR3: TGCAGTGCTAGAGATCTAGCGGTATTGAAGACCCAGTACTTC. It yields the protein CSARDLAVLKTQYF.

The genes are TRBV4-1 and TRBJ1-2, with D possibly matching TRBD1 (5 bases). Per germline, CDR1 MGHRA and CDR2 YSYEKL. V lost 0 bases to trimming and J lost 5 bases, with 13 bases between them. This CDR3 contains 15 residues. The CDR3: CASSQEAGLGYGYTF. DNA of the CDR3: TGCGCCAGCAGCCAAGAGGCAGGGCTAGGGTATGGCTACACCTTC.

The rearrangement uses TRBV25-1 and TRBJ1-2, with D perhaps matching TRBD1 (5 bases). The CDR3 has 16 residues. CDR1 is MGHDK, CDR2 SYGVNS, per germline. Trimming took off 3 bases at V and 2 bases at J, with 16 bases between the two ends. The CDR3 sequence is CASSDGGLGLNYGYTF. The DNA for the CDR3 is TGTGCCAGCAGTGACGGGGGATTAGGACTCAACTATGGCTACACCTTC.

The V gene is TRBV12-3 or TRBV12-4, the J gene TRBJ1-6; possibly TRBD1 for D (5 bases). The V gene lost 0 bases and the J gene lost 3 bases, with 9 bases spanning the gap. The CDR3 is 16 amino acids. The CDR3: CASSLAQGIYNSPLHF. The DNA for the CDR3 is TGTGCCAGCAGTTTAGCCCAGGGAATCTATAATTCACCCCTCCACTTT.

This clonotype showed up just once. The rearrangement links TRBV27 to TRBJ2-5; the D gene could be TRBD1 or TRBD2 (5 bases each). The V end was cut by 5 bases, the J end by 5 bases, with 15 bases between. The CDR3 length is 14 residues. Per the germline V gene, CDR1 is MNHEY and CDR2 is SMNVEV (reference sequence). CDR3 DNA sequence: TGTGCCAGCAGTCCCTGGGGGTTTGAGGAGACCCAGTACTTC. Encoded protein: CASSPWGFEETQYF.

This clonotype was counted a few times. The CDR3 here is CAIAYRGGETQYF. DNA of the CDR3: TGTGCCATAGCCTACAGGGGTGGAGAGACCCAGTACTTC. This sequence joins TRBV10-3 and TRBJ2-5; 7 positions agree with TRBD1. J was trimmed by 4 bases and V by 9 bases; bases with no gene match: 8. The CDR3 totals 13 residues. The germline CDR1 and CDR2 sequences are ENHRY and SYGVKD.

The CDR3 DNA reads TGTGCCAGCTCGCCCGGGACAGGCACTAACTATGGCTACACCTTC. The encoded protein is CASSPGTGTNYGYTF. V gene TRBV18 combines with J gene TRBJ1-2; 8 bases are shared with TRBD1. The V segment lost 6 bases and the J segment 0 bases; nucleotides outside the gene matches: 6. Germline V lookup: CDR1 KGHSH, CDR2 LQKENI. This CDR3 is 15 amino acids long.

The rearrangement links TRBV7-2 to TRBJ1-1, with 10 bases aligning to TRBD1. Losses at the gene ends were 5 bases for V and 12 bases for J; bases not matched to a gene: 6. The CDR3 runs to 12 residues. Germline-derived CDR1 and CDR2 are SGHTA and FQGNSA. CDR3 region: CASSPGQGLPFF. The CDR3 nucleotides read TGTGCCAGCAGCCCGGGACAGGGGTTACCTTTCTTT.

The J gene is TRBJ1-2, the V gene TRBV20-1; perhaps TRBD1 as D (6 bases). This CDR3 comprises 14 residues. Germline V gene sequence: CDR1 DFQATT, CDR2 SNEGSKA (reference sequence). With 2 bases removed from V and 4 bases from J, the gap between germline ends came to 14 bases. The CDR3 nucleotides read TGCAGTGCTAGACATCTAACAGGGCCCTATGGCTACACCTTC. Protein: CSARHLTGPYGYTF.